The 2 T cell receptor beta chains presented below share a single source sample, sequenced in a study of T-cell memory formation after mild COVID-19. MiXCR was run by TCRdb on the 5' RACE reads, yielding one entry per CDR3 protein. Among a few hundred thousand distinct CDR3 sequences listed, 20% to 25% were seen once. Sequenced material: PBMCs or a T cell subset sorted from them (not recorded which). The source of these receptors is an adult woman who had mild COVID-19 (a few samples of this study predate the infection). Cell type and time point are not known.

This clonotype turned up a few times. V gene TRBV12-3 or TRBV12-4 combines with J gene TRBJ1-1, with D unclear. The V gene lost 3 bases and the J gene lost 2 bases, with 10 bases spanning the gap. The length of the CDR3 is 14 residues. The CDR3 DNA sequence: TGTGCCAGCAGTTTTTACACAGCAAACACTGAAGCTTTCTTT. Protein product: CASSFYTANTEAFF.

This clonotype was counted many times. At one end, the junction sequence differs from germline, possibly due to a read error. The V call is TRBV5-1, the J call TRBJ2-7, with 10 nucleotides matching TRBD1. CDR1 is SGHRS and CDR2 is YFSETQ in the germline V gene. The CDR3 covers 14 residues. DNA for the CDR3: TGTGCCAGCAGCCTAGGGACAGGGGCCTACGAGCAGTACTTC. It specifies CASSLGTGAYEQYF.